This T cell receptor beta chain was captured by sequencing in a study of blood T cell repertoires in COVID-19. Study as a whole: Acute and convalescent COVID-19 samples came from the United States, Italy and Spain. T cells, B-cell-depleted T cells, or PBMCs provided the cDNA or gDNA that served as material.

Original methodology: Researchers report that nucleated cell counts were estimated from reference gene primer amplification. Profiled with immunoSEQ multiplex PCR; TCRdb holds only in-frame clones, not every one. V and J calls and clone size follow that table, whereas D and trimming were derived from the DNA. The sample records roughly 80,000 clones, around 81% being singletons. This CDR3 contains 15 residues. CDR1 and CDR2 (germline): SQVTM, ANQGSEA. Trimming removed 5 bases at V and 5 bases at J, with 21 bases between. The sequenced sample consisted of peripheral blood. This chain connects TRBV29-1 to TRBJ2-5; a possible D gene is TRBD1 (6 bases). This sequence originates from a human donor in a cohort sampled during active COVID-19. CDR3 in amino acids: CSVPRTGTRGETQYF. DNA of the CDR3: TGCAGCGTTCCCCGGACCGGGACGAGGGGGGAGACCCAGTACTTC.